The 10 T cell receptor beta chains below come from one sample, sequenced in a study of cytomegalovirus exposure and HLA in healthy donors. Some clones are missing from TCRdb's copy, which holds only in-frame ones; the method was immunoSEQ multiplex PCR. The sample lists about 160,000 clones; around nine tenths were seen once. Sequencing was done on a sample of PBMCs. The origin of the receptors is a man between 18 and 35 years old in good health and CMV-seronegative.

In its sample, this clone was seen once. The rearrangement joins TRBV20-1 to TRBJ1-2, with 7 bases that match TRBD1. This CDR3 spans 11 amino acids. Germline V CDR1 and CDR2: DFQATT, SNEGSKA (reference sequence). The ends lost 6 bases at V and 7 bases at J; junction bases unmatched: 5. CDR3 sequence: CSAATGSGYTF. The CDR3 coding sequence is TGCAGTGCCGCGACAGGGAGTGGCTACACCTTC.

The CDR3 coding sequence is TGTGCCAGCAGCACCTCGACAGGGGGAAATGAAAAACTGTTTTTT. As protein: CASSTSTGGNEKLFF. The chain carries TRBV9 and TRBJ1-4; TRBD1 matches at 9 bases. The V and J ends lost 4 bases and 5 bases, in that order; junction bases with no gene match: 6. This CDR3 is 15 amino acids long. Germline V lookup: CDR1 SGDLS, CDR2 YYNGEE.

CDR3 amino acids: CASSRLTLKAEQYF. The DNA for the CDR3 is TGTGCCAGCAGCCGCCTGACCCTGAAAGCGGAGCAGTACTTC. J is TRBJ2-7 and V is TRBV6-6; D is unresolved. The CDR3 is 14 amino acids. V lost 6 bases to trimming and J lost 7 bases, with 19 bases between them. Looked up from germline, CDR1 is MNHNY and CDR2 is SVGAGI (reference sequence).

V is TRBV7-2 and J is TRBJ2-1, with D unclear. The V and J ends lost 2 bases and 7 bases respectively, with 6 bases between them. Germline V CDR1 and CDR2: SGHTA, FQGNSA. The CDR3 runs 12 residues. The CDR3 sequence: CASSLFQNEQFF. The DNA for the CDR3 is TGTGCCAGCAGCTTATTTCAAAATGAGCAGTTCTTC.

The CDR3 region is CSAIDHEDTGELFF. The CDR3 DNA follows: TGCAGCGCAATCGACCACGAGGACACCGGGGAGCTGTTTTTT. The chain carries TRBV29-1 and TRBJ2-2, with no clear D. V was shortened by 7 bases and J by 3 bases, with 15 bases between the two germline ends. Germline assignment: CDR1 SQVTM and CDR2 ANQGSEA. The CDR3 length is 14 residues.

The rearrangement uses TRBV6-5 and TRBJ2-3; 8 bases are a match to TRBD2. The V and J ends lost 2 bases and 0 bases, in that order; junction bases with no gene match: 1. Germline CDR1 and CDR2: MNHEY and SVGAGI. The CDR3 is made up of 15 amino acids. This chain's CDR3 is CASSYASGSTDTQYF. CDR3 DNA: TGTGCCAGCAGTTACGCTAGCGGGAGCACAGATACGCAGTATTTT.

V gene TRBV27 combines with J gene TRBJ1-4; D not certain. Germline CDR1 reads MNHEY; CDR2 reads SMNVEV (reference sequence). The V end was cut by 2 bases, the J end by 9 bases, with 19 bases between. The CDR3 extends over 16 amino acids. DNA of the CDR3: TGTGCCAGCAGTTTAGAAAGGCCCGGGAGGGTGAAAAAACTGTTTTTT. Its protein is CASSLERPGRVKKLFF.

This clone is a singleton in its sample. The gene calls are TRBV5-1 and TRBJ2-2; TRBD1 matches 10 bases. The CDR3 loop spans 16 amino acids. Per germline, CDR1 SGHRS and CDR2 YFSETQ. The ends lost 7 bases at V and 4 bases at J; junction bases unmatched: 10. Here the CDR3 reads CASSYLGTGATGELFF. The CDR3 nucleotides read TGCGCCAGCTCCTACCTAGGGACAGGGGCCACCGGGGAGCTGTTTTTT. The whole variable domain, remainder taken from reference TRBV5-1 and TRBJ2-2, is KAGVTQTPRYLIKTRGQQVTLSCSPISGHRSVSWYQQTPGQGLQFLFEYFSETQRNKGNFPGRFSGRQFSNSRSEMNVSTLELGDSALYLCASSYLGTGATGELFFGEGSRLTVL.

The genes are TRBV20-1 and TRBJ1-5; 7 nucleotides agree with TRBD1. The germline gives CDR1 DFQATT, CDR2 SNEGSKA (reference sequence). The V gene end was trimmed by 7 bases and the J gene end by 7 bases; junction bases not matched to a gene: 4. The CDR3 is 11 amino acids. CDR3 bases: TGCAGTGGTACAGGGGTGCAGCCCCAGCATTTT. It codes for CSGTGVQPQHF.

The CDR3 DNA is TGCGCCAGCAGCTCGAGCGGGCGACCGGGACAGGGCTACAATGAGCAGTTCTTC. Translating gives CASSSSGRPGQGYNEQFF. The chain carries TRBV5-1 and TRBJ2-1; TRBD1 matches 9 bases. Germline lookup yields CDR1 SGHRS and CDR2 YFSETQ. The CDR3 sequence is 18 residues long. The ends lost 3 bases at V and 3 bases at J; junction bases unmatched: 13. Based on the CDR3 plus reference TRBV5-1 and TRBJ2-1, the full variable domain is KAGVTQTPRYLIKTRGQQVTLSCSPISGHRSVSWYQQTPGQGLQFLFEYFSETQRNKGNFPGRFSGRQFSNSRSEMNVSTLELGDSALYLCASSSSGRPGQGYNEQFFGPGTRLTVL.